This TCR beta chain was found in a study of shared clonotypes between healthy human individuals. General study results and limits: Naive subsets, compared against memory subsets, generally had larger estimated richness values. Few donors restricted represented genetic and exposure-history diversity. Sampling included only blood; tissue repertoires likely differ.

About this clone: Its antigen is not identified.

Clones were sequenced by immunoSEQ multiplex PCR, and TCRdb holds only the in-frame ones, with some missing. Of over 2 million clones listed, 95% were seen once; the top ten hold roughly 0.13%. The CDR3 length is 15 residues. With V trimmed by 0 bases and J by 4 bases, 4 bases remained unmatched. The germline gives CDR1 SGDLS, CDR2 YYNGEE. Each donor was a Caucasian adult residing in Nashville, Tennessee. V and J are TRBV9 and TRBJ2-1; 7 bases match TRBD2. The TCR comes from a man between 18 and 35 years old in good health. Sequenced input: naive CD4+ T cells sorted from blood. Described subset: CD45RA+ positively selected. CDR3 nucleotides: TGTGCCAGCAGCGTAGTAGGACTAGGGTACAATGAGCAGTTCTTC. This gives the protein CASSVVGLGYNEQFF.